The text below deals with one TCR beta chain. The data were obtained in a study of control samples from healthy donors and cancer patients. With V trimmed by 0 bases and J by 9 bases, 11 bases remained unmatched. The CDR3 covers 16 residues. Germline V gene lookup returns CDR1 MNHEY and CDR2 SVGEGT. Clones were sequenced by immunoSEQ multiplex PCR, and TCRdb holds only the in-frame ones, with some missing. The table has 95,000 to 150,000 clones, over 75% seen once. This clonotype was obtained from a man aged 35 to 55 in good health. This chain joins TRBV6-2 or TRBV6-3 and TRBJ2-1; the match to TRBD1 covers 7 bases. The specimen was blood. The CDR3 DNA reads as TGTGCCAGCAGTTACTCAGGGTCGACAGGGTATGGTGAGCAGTTCTTC. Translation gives CASSYSGSTGYGEQFF.